This T cell receptor (beta chain) was documented in a study of T cell responses to AZD1222 COVID-19 vaccine. The protocol was immunoSEQ multiplex PCR, while the TCRdb copy is restricted to in-frame clones and leaves out a portion. The sample consists of 120,000 or so clones, 88% of them appearing once. Study-level findings and limits: The donors showed a predominance of white British ancestry and of females, with possible underestimation of clonal diversity.

With respect to this clone: Its antigen is unknown.

Trimming at V came to 2 bases and at J to 7 bases, leaving 9 bases not matched to a gene. This CDR3 is 16 amino acids long. The germline CDR1 and CDR2 sequences are LGHNA and YNFKEQ. The chain links TRBV4-2 to TRBJ2-2, with 8 bases identical to TRBD1. The receptor was derived from an adult in good health. The specimen comprised peripheral blood, sampled on day 0 of AZD1222 vaccination. CDR3 region: CASSQQSAGGGGELFF. The CDR3 DNA follows: TGTGCCAGCAGCCAACAATCGGCAGGGGGCGGCGGGGAGCTGTTTTTT.